This record covers a single T cell receptor beta chain. Its specificity is not known. The germline gives CDR1 SGHDN, CDR2 FVKESK. There are 14 residues in the CDR3. This specimen comes from a study of CXCR3-negative and CXCR3-positive naive CD8 T cells. The TRB cDNA libraries were prepared by 5' RACE with UMI labels. From the 5' RACE reads, TCRdb lists one entry per CDR3 protein and no DNA. The sample shows about 43,000 distinct CDR3 sequences, and around 11% sits with its ten largest clones. The study's findings and limits: Naive CXCR3-negative cells resembled naive CXCR3-positive cells in TRBV-TRBJ usage; memory cells differed. Naive subsets did not differ in surface CD5, and the authors estimated TCR strength using properties of the TRB CDR3.

The rearrangement links TRBV14 to TRBJ1-1. Source material: memory CD8+ T cells from blood. The source is a human donor in good health. Some clones in this sample may be carry-over from other donors' samples. CDR3 sequence reads: CASSQTLAELEAFF.